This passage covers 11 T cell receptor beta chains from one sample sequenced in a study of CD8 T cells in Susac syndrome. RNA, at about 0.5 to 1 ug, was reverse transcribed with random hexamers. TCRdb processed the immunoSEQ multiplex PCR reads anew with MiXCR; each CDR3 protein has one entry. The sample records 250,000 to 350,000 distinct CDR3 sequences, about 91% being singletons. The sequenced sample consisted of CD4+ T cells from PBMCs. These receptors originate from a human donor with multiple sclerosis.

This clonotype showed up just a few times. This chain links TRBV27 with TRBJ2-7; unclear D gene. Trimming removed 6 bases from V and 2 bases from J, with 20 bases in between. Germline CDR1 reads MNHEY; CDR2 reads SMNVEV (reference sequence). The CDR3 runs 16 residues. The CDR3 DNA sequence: TGTGCCAGCAGCCCTCTCATCATTACGAAAACCTACGAGCAGTACTTC. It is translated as CASSPLIITKTYEQYF.

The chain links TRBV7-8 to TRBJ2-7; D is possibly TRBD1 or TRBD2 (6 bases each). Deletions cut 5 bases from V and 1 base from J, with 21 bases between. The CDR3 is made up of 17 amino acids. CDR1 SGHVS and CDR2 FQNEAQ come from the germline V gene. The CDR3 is CASSPRGWRGASYEQYF. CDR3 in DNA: TGTGCCAGCAGCCCAAGAGGTTGGAGGGGGGCATCCTACGAGCAGTACTTC.

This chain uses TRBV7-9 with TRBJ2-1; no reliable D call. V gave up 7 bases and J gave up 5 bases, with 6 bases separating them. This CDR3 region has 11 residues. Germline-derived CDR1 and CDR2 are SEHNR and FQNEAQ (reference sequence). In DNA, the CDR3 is TGTGCCAGCACCCCCAACAATGAGCAGTTCTTC. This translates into CASTPNNEQFF.

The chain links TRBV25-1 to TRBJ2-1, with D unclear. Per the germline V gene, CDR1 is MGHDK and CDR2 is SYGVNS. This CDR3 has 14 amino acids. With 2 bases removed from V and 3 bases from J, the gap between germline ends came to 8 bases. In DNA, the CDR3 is TGTGCCAGCAGTGAAAGGCTAGGCTACAATGAGCAGTTCTTC. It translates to CASSERLGYNEQFF.

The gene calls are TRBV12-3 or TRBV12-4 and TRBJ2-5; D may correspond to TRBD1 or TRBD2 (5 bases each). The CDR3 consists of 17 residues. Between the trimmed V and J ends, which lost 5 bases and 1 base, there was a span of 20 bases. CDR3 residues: CASSPLGVAGSQETQYF. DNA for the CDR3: TGTGCCAGCAGTCCTCTGGGGGTGGCGGGTTCCCAAGAGACCCAGTACTTC.

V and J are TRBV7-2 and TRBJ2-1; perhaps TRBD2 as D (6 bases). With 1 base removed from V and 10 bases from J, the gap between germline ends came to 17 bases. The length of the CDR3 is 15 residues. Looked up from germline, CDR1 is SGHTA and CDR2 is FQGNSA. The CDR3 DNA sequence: TGTGCCAGCAGCTTAGTTTTCCAAGCGGGTAGGGAGCAGTTCTTC. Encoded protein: CASSLVFQAGREQFF. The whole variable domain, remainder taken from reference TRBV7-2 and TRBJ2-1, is GAGVSQSPSNKVTEKGKDVELRCDPISGHTALYWYRQSLGQGLEFLIYFQGNSAPDKSGLPSDRFSAERTGGSVSTLTIQRTQQEDSAVYLCASSLVFQAGREQFFGPGTRLTVL.

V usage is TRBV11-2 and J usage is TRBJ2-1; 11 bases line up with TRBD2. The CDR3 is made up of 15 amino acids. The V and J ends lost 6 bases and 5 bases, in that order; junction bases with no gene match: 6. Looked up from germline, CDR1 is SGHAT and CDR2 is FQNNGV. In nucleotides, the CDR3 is TGTGCCAGCAGAAAACTAGCGGGAGTAAACAATGAGCAGTTCTTC. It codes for CASRKLAGVNNEQFF.

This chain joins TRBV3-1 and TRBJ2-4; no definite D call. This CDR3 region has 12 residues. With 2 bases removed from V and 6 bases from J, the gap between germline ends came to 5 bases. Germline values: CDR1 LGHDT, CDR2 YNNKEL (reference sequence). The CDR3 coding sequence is TGTGCCAGCAGCCAAATATCAAACATTCAGTACTTC. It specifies CASSQISNIQYF.

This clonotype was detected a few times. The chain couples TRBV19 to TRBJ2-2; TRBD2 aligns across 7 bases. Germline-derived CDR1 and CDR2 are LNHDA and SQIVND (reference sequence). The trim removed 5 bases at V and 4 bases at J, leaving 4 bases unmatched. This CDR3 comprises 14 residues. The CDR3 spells CASSRIAGTGELFF. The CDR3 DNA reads TGTGCCAGTAGTCGAATAGCGGGCACCGGGGAGCTGTTTTTT.

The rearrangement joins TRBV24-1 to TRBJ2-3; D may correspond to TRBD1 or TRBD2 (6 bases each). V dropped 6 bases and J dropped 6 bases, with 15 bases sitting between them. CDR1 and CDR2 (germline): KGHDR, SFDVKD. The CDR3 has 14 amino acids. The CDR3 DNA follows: TGTGCCACCAGTCGAGGGGGGCGGACCGATACGCAGTATTTT. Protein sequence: CATSRGGRTDTQYF.

The CDR3, as DNA: TGTGCCAGTAGTATCCAATTCACGGCAGATACGCAGTATTTT. Amino acids: CASSIQFTADTQYF. J is TRBJ2-3 and V is TRBV19; D is undetermined. The V gene lost 3 bases and the J gene lost 4 bases, with 11 bases spanning the gap. The CDR3 sequence is 14 residues long. Germline V gene data show CDR1 as LNHDA and CDR2 as SQIVND (reference sequence). The variable domain in full, with the rest retrieved from reference TRBV19 and TRBJ2-3, is DGGITQSPKYLFRKEGQNVTLSCEQNLNHDAMYWYRQDPGQGLRLIYYSQIVNDFQKGDIAEGYSVSREKKESFPLTVTSAQKNPTAFYLCASSIQFTADTQYFGPGTRLTVL.